The 28 T cell receptor beta chains presented below share a single source sample, sequenced in a study of blood T cells in healthy people across ages. It was with a sample-barcoded 5' primer and a J-beta primer mix that a second PCR of about 6 to 12 cycles was run. TCRdb used MiXCR to reprocess the 5' RACE reads, holding one entry per CDR3 protein. The repertoire consists of about 1.4 million distinct CDR3 sequences, with almost 60% occurring once and the leading ten covering approximately 7%. The sample consisted of blood. The receptors come from a man aged 18 to 30 in good health.

The chain recombines TRBV29-1 with TRBJ2-3; D possibly matches TRBD1 or TRBD2 (5 bases each). The CDR3 extends over 13 amino acids. Trimming stripped 3 bases from V and 6 bases from J, with 13 bases between. Germline V gives CDR1 SQVTM, CDR2 ANQGSEA. CDR3 in amino acids: CSVDGTPRDTQYF. DNA for the CDR3: TGCAGCGTTGACGGGACCCCCCGGGATACGCAGTATTTT.

This clonotype was counted only a few times. The gene calls are TRBV12-3 or TRBV12-4 and TRBJ1-2; no reliable D call. V was cut by 5 bases and J by 4 bases, with 17 bases left in between. The length of the CDR3 is 15 residues. CDR3 amino acids: CASSPLGLNVYGYTF. The CDR3 coding sequence is TGTGCCAGCAGTCCTCTCGGACTGAATGTCTATGGCTACACCTTC.

This rearrangement joins TRBV6-2 or TRBV6-3 to TRBJ2-5; a weak D match, TRBD1 (6 bases). Trimming took off 5 bases at V and 7 bases at J, with 20 bases between the two ends. CDR3 size: 15 residues. Germline lookup yields CDR1 MNHEY and CDR2 SVGEGT. As DNA, the CDR3 is TGTGCCAGCAGTGCCTCCGGGACACCGGCGGGGACCCAGTACTTC. As protein: CASSASGTPAGTQYF.

This sequence joins TRBV6-6 and TRBJ2-4; D gene uncertain. Matching the DNA end better, TRBJ2-7 makes the J call doubtful. Germline-derived CDR1 and CDR2 are MNHNY and SVGAGI (reference sequence). The CDR3 runs 13 residues. This CDR3 reads CASTDWDSYEQYF. The CDR3 nucleotides are TGTGCCAGCACCGACTGGGACTCCTACGAGCAGTACTTC.

This clonotype was seen only a few times. The gene calls are TRBV27 and TRBJ1-1, with D unclear. The ends were cut back, 6 bases at V and 4 bases at J, with 15 bases in the middle. The length of the CDR3 is 14 residues. Germline CDR1 reads MNHEY; CDR2 reads SMNVEV (reference sequence). CDR3 loop: CASRPWEASTEAFF. The CDR3, as DNA: TGTGCCAGCAGACCCTGGGAGGCTTCCACTGAAGCTTTCTTT.

On this clonotype: The junction shows a germline mismatch at one end, possibly a read error. V usage is TRBV2 and J usage is TRBJ2-1, with 8 bases matching TRBD2. Germline V gene sequence: CDR1 SNHLY, CDR2 FYNNEI. The CDR3 loop spans 15 amino acids. CDR3: CASSGVSGGRNEQLF. The CDR3 bases are TGTGCCAGCAGTGGCGTCTCGGGAGGGCGGAATGAGCAGCTCTTC.

This clonotype has at least ten counts. The gene calls are TRBV12-3 or TRBV12-4 and TRBJ2-5; D remains unclear. The length of the CDR3 is 11 residues. V lost 6 bases and J lost 1, with 3 bases in between. CDR3 bases: TGTGCCAGCAGCACCCAAGAGACCCAGTACTTC. Translating it yields CASSTQETQYF.

The V call is TRBV7-2, the J call TRBJ2-3; D gene uncertain. There are 16 residues in the CDR3. Germline loops: CDR1 SGHTA, CDR2 FQGNSA. V was clipped by 2 bases and J by 0 bases, with 12 bases between them. Written as DNA, the CDR3 is TGTGCCAGCAGCTTATTTCCCTCTTCTAGCACAGATACGCAGTATTTT. Its translation is CASSLFPSSSTDTQYF.

In this sample, this clonotype turned up once. This rearrangement joins TRBV14 to TRBJ2-7; no clear D. This CDR3 spans 13 amino acids. The V end lost 3 bases, the J end lost 3 bases, and 9 bases lay between the germline ends. Germline assignment: CDR1 SGHDN and CDR2 FVKESK. The CDR3 loop is CASSQGSHYEQYF. The CDR3 DNA sequence: TGTGCCAGCAGCCAGGGATCTCACTACGAGCAGTACTTC.

The chain uses TRBV7-9 and TRBJ2-1; no definite D call. The CDR3 runs to 14 residues. Deletions cut 1 base from V and 11 bases from J, with 15 bases between. Germline V gene lookup returns CDR1 SEHNR and CDR2 FQNEAQ (reference sequence). As DNA, the CDR3 is TGTGCCAGCAGCTTAGTATCCGGCAACGGTAAGCAGTTCTTC. Translated: CASSLVSGNGKQFF. The whole variable domain, filled in from reference TRBV7-9 and TRBJ2-1, reads DTGVSQNPRHKITKRGQNVTFRCDPISEHNRLYWYRQTLGQGPEFLTYFQNEAQLEKSRLLSDRFSAERPKGSFSTLEIQRTEQGDSAMYLCASSLVSGNGKQFFGPGTRLTVL.

This clonotype was observed once. Mismatch with germline at one junction end may stem from a read error. The V gene is TRBV27, the J gene TRBJ2-1; TRBD1 agrees at 7 bases. The CDR3 contains 16 residues. The germline gives CDR1 MNHEY, CDR2 SMNVEV (reference sequence). CDR3 residues: CASSYQGDSSYNGQFF. For the CDR3, the DNA is TGTGCCAGCAGTTACCAAGGGGACAGCTCCTACAATGGGCAGTTCTTC.

J is TRBJ2-1 and V is TRBV27; TRBD2 might be the D (6 bases). Trimming removed 6 bases from V and 0 bases from J, with 15 bases in between. The germline V gene has CDR1 MNHEY and CDR2 SMNVEV (reference sequence). This CDR3 is 16 amino acids long. CDR3 residues: CASSQRLGSSYNEQFF. The CDR3 region has the DNA TGTGCCAGCAGCCAACGACTAGGAAGCTCCTACAATGAGCAGTTCTTC.

The V gene is TRBV7-9, the J gene TRBJ2-1; 9 bases are a match to TRBD2. V trimming: 9 bases; J trimming: 4 bases; junction bases outside the gene matches: 4. CDR1 and CDR2 from the germline V gene are SEHNR and FQNEAQ (reference sequence). The CDR3 is made up of 13 amino acids. The CDR3 bases are TGTGCCAGTGGGACTAGCAGTTACAATGAGCAGTTCTTC. Translating it yields CASGTSSYNEQFF. The entire variable domain, with the rest obtained from reference TRBV7-9 and TRBJ2-1, is as follows: DTGVSQNPRHKITKRGQNVTFRCDPISEHNRLYWYRQTLGQGPEFLTYFQNEAQLEKSRLLSDRFSAERPKGSFSTLEIQRTEQGDSAMYLCASGTSSYNEQFFGPGTRLTVL.

J is TRBJ2-5 and V is TRBV20-1, with D hard to call. This CDR3 has 15 amino acids. The V end was cut by 6 bases, the J end by 1 base, with 18 bases between. The germline V gene has CDR1 DFQATT and CDR2 SNEGSKA (reference sequence). The DNA for the CDR3 is TGCAGTGCCCACCTTTTTGTAGGCCCCCAAGAGACCCAGTACTTC. Protein sequence: CSAHLFVGPQETQYF.

The chain carries TRBV27 and TRBJ1-2; 7 bases agree with TRBD1. With V trimmed by 0 bases and J by 7 bases, 11 bases remained unmatched. This CDR3 comprises 16 residues. Germline CDR1 reads MNHEY; CDR2 reads SMNVEV (reference sequence). DNA for the CDR3: TGTGCCAGCAGTTTATCTAGGAGGCAGGGGGAATCTGGCTACACCTTC. It codes for CASSLSRRQGESGYTF.

This clonotype has more than one count but fewer than ten. The rearrangement uses TRBV4-1 and TRBJ2-7; D may correspond to TRBD1 or TRBD2 (5 bases each). The CDR3 has 18 amino acids. Trimming removed 3 bases from V and 2 bases from J, with 23 bases in between. The germline CDR1 and CDR2 sequences are MGHRA and YSYEKL. The CDR3 DNA sequence: TGCGCCAGCAGCCAGGTCTCCCCAGAGGGGTCTTTAACCTACGAGCAGTACTTC. Translating gives CASSQVSPEGSLTYEQYF.

This chain joins TRBV12-5 and TRBJ2-5, with 8 bases fitting TRBD2. The CDR3 consists of 14 residues. Germline CDR1 and CDR2: LGHNT and FRNRAP. V shed 3 bases, J shed 11 bases, and the junction held 11 bases outside the gene matches. The DNA of the CDR3 is TGTGCTAGTGGTTTAGGGCGGGAGGTTGGTGAGCAGTACTTC. Its translation is CASGLGREVGEQYF.

This rearrangement joins TRBV20-1 to TRBJ2-7, with D perhaps matching TRBD2 (6 bases). V lost 5 bases, J lost 2 bases, and 16 bases lay in between. Germline values: CDR1 DFQATT, CDR2 SNEGSKA (reference sequence). There are 14 residues in the CDR3. As DNA, the CDR3 is TGCAGTGCTGCCCATTGGGACTCCACCTACGAGCAGTACTTC. This codes for CSAAHWDSTYEQYF.

The chain joins TRBV9 to TRBJ2-7, with 9 bases aligning to TRBD1. Germline V CDR1 and CDR2: SGDLS, YYNGEE. The CDR3 runs 15 residues. Trimming took 2 bases from V and 3 from J; bases not matched to a gene: 6. CDR3 in amino acids: CASSVSGTGLYEQYF. CDR3 bases: TGTGCCAGCAGCGTGTCCGGGACAGGGCTCTACGAGCAGTACTTC.

This clonotype turned up a few times. The gene calls are TRBV2 and TRBJ2-7; TRBD2 agrees at 9 bases. After removal of 4 bases from V and 4 bases from J, the junction contained 5 bases not matched to a gene. The length of the CDR3 is 14 residues. The germline gives CDR1 SNHLY, CDR2 FYNNEI. CDR3 DNA sequence: TGTGCCAGCAGTGGAGGACTAGCGCCGTACGAGCAGTACTTC. This gives the protein CASSGGLAPYEQYF.

V usage is TRBV4-1 and J usage is TRBJ1-5; 8 nucleotides line up with TRBD1. The CDR3 contains 14 residues. V was clipped by 2 bases and J by 7 bases; unmatched bases: 4. Germline V gives CDR1 MGHRA, CDR2 YSYEKL. CDR3: CASSQTTGAQPQHF. In nucleotides, the CDR3 is TGCGCCAGCAGCCAAACGACAGGGGCCCAGCCCCAGCATTTT.

This chain joins TRBV27 and TRBJ1-2; D gene ambiguous. The V and J ends lost 4 bases and 8 bases respectively, with 14 bases between them. The CDR3 extends over 13 amino acids. CDR1 MNHEY and CDR2 SMNVEV come from the germline V gene (reference sequence). The CDR3 nucleotides read TGTGCCAGCAGTTCGGCCCCCTACTCGGGCTACACCTTC. This translates into CASSSAPYSGYTF.

V is TRBV7-2 and J is TRBJ2-3; no definite D call. CDR3 length equals 14 residues. Germline CDR1 and CDR2: SGHTA and FQGNSA. The V end lost 1 base, the J end lost 2 bases, and 7 bases lay between the germline ends. The CDR3 protein is CASSLGRTTDTQYF. The CDR3 DNA follows: TGTGCCAGCAGCTTAGGGCGGACCACAGATACGCAGTATTTT. Full variable domain (missing parts from reference TRBV7-2 and TRBJ2-3): GAGVSQSPSNKVTEKGKDVELRCDPISGHTALYWYRQSLGQGLEFLIYFQGNSAPDKSGLPSDRFSAERTGGSVSTLTIQRTQQEDSAVYLCASSLGRTTDTQYFGPGTRLTVL.

The CDR3, as DNA: TGCAGTGCTAGCGCCGTAGGACAGGGAGGCCGGTTTGGGGCTGATCAGCCCCAGCATTTT. Protein sequence: CSASAVGQGGRFGADQPQHF. The J gene is TRBJ1-5, the V gene TRBV20-1; 8 bases align to TRBD1. The CDR3 totals 20 residues. The J segment lost 5 bases and the V segment lost 3 bases, leaving 24 bases of the junction unmatched. Germline V CDR1 and CDR2: DFQATT, SNEGSKA (reference sequence).

This chain joins TRBV20-1 and TRBJ2-5; 10 nucleotides agree with TRBD2. The J call may be incorrect, as the DNA end agrees better with TRBJ2-7. The V gene's germline CDR1 is DFQATT and CDR2 SNEGSKA (reference sequence). The CDR3 spans 15 residues. As DNA, the CDR3 is TGCAGTGCTAGTGGCCTAGCGGGGGCCCACTACGAGCAGTACTTC. Amino acid sequence: CSASGLAGAHYEQYF.

This clonotype appeared many times. The V gene is TRBV10-3, the J gene TRBJ2-7; tentative D call: TRBD1 (5 bases). Germline V CDR1 and CDR2: ENHRY, SYGVKD. V lost 0 bases and J lost 7, with 7 bases in between. The CDR3 spans 12 residues. CDR3: CAISESRGEQYF. The CDR3 DNA follows: TGTGCCATCAGTGAGTCTAGGGGAGAGCAGTACTTC.

As concerns this clonotype: A much larger clone sits a single nucleotide away, making a read error possible. V and J are TRBV5-1 and TRBJ2-3; tentatively, D is TRBD1 (7 bases). V was shortened by 0 bases and J by 9 bases, with 17 bases between the two germline ends. Per germline, CDR1 SGHRS and CDR2 YFSETQ. This CDR3 spans 15 amino acids. The CDR3, as DNA: TGCGCCAGCAGCTTGGAATCAGGGGGAGGAGAGACGCAGTATTTT. Its protein is CASSLESGGGETQYF.

J is TRBJ2-3 and V is TRBV6-1; perhaps TRBD2 as D (5 bases). Germline V gene sequence: CDR1 MNHNS, CDR2 SASEGT. This CDR3 is 15 amino acids long. Trimming pared 1 base from V and 2 bases from J, leaving 10 bases between. The CDR3 DNA is TGTGCCAGCAGTGAAGGAGTAGCGATCACAGATACGCAGTATTTT. Translated: CASSEGVAITDTQYF.